This entry is about one T cell receptor beta chain. This record comes from a study of CD8+ T cells in alopecia areata. Reverse transcription of extracted RNA yielded cDNA, which provided the sequencing template. Only in-frame clones appear in the TCRdb table, and some are missing; sequencing was by immunoSEQ multiplex PCR. The table lists 120,000 or so clones, roughly 55% of them singletons, with around 6% in the top ten. The ends were cut back, 1 base at V and 7 bases at J, with 6 bases in the middle. CDR3 length: 12 residues. Germline loops: CDR1 SGHRS, CDR2 YFSETQ. Specified treatment: oral pan-JAK inhibitor, 5-10 mg twice daily.

This TCR came from a human donor with alopecia areata. Sample: CD4+ T cells sorted from blood, taken at week 4, from a patient treated with tofacitinib. The chain links TRBV5-1 to TRBJ2-1; the D is unclear. This CDR3 is CASSLRLNEQFF. In DNA form, the CDR3 reads TGCGCCAGCAGCTTGAGGCTTAATGAGCAGTTCTTC. The full variable domain, completed using reference TRBV5-1 and TRBJ2-1, is KAGVTQTPRYLIKTRGQQVTLSCSPISGHRSVSWYQQTPGQGLQFLFEYFSETQRNKGNFPGRFSGRQFSNSRSEMNVSTLELGDSALYLCASSLRLNEQFFGPGTRLTVL.